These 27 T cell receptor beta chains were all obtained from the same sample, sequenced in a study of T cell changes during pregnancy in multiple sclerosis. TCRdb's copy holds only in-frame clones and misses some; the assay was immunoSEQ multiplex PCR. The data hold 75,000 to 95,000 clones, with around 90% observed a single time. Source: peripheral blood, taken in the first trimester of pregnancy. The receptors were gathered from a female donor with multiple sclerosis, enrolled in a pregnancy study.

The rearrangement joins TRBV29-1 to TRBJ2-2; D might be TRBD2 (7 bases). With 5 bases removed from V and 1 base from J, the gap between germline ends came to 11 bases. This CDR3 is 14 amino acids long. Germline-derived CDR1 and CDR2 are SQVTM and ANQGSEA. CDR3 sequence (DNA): TGCAGCGTTCTGGGGGGGCTGAACACCGGGGAGCTGTTTTTT. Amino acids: CSVLGGLNTGELFF.

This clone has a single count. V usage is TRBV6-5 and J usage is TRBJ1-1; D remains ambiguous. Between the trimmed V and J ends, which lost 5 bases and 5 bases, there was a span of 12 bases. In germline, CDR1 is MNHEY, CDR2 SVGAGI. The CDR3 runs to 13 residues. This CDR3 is CASSAVTGTEAFF. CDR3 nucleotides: TGTGCCAGCAGTGCCGTAACGGGAACTGAAGCTTTCTTT.

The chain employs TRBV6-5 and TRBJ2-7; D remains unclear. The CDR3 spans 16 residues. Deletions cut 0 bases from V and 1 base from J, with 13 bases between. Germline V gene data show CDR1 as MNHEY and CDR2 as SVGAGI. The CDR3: CASSYSPDRMSYEQYF. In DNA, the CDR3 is TGTGCCAGCAGTTACTCCCCAGATCGAATGTCCTACGAGCAGTACTTC.

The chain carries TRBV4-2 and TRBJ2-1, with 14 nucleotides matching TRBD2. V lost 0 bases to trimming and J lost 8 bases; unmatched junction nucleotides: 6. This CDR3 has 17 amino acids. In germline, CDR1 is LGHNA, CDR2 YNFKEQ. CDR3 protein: CASSQDLRLAGGDEQFF. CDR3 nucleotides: TGTGCCAGCAGCCAAGATCTTCGACTAGCGGGAGGGGATGAGCAGTTCTTC.

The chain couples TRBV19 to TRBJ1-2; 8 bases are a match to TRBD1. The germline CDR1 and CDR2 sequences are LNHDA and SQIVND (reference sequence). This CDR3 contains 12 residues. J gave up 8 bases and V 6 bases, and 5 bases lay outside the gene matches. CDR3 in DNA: TGTGCCAGTAGCGACAGGGGAAAAGGCTACACCTTC. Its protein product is CASSDRGKGYTF.

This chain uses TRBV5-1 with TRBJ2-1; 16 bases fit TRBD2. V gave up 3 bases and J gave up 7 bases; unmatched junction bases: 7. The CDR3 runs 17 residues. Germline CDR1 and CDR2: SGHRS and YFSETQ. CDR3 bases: TGCGCCAGCAGCTGGGGGACTAGCGGGAGGGCGGGGAATGAGCAGTTCTTC. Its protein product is CASSWGTSGRAGNEQFF.

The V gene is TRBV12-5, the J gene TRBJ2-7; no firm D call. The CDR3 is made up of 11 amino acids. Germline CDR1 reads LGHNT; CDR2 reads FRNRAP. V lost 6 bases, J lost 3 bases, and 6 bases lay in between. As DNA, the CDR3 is TGTGCTAGTGGCCACAGCTACGAGCAGTACTTC. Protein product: CASGHSYEQYF. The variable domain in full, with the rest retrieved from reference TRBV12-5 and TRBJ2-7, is DARVTQTPRHKVTEMGQEVTMRCQPILGHNTVFWYRQTMMQGLELLAYFRNRAPLDDSGMPKDRFSAEMPDATLATLKIQPSEPRDSAVYFCASGHSYEQYFGPGTRLTVT.

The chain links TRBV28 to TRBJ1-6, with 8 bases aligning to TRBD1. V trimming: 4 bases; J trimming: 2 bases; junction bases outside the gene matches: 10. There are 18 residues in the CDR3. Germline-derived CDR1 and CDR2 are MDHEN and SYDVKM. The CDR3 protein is CASSYKTGEFPYNSPLHF. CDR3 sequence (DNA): TGTGCCAGCAGTTACAAGACAGGGGAATTCCCCTATAATTCACCCCTCCACTTT. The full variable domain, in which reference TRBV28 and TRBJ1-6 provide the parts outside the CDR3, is DVKVTQSSRYLVKRTGEKVFLECVQDMDHENMFWYRQDPGLGLRLIYFSYDVKMKEKGDIPEGYSVSREKKERFSLILESASTNQTSMYLCASSYKTGEFPYNSPLHFGNGTRLTVT.

CDR3 protein: CASSGTALNYGYTF. The CDR3 DNA reads TGTGCCAGCAGCGGGACAGCTCTCAACTATGGCTACACCTTC. The V and J genes are TRBV5-6 and TRBJ1-2; TRBD1 agrees at 7 bases. With V trimmed by 4 bases and J by 2 bases, 5 bases remained unmatched. The CDR3 has 14 residues. Germline V gene data show CDR1 as SGHDT and CDR2 as YYEEEE.

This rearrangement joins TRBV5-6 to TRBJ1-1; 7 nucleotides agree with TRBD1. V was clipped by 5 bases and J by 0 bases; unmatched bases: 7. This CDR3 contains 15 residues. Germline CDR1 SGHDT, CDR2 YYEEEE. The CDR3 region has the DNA TGTGCCAGCAGACGGGACAGCCGCATGAACACTGAAGCTTTCTTT. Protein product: CASRRDSRMNTEAFF. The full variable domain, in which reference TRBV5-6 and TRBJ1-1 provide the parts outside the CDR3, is DAGVTQSPTHLIKTRGQQVTLRCSPKSGHDTVSWYQQALGQGPQFIFQYYEEEERQRGNFPDRFSGHQFPNYSSELNVNALLLGDSALYLCASRRDSRMNTEAFFGQGTRLTVV.

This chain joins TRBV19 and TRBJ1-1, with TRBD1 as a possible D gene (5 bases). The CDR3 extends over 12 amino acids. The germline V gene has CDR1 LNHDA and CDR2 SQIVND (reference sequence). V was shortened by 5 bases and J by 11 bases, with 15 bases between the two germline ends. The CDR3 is CASSVIGQLAFF. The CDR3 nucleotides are TGTGCCAGTAGTGTTATAGGACAACTGGCTTTCTTT. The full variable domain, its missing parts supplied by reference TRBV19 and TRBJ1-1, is DGGITQSPKYLFRKEGQNVTLSCEQNLNHDAMYWYRQDPGQGLRLIYYSQIVNDFQKGDIAEGYSVSREKKESFPLTVTSAQKNPTAFYLCASSVIGQLAFFGQGTRLTVV.

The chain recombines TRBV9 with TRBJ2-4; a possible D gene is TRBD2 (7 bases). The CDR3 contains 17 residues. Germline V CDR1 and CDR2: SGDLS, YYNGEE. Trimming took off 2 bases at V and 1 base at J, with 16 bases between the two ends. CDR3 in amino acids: CASSVGGGPEAKNIQYF. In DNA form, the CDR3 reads TGTGCCAGCAGCGTTGGGGGGGGGCCAGAGGCCAAAAACATTCAGTACTTC. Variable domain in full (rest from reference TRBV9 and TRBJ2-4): DSGVTQTPKHLITATGQRVTLRCSPRSGDLSVYWYQQSLDQGLQFLIQYYNGEERAKGNILERFSAQQFPDLHSELNLSSLELGDSALYFCASSVGGGPEAKNIQYFGAGTRLSVL.

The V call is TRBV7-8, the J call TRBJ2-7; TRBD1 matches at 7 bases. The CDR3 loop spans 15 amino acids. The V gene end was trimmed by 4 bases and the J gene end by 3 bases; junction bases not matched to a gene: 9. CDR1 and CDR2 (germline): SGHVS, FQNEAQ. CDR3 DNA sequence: TGTGCCAGCAGCTCCTACCGGGACAGCATCTACGAGCAGTACTTC. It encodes CASSSYRDSIYEQYF.

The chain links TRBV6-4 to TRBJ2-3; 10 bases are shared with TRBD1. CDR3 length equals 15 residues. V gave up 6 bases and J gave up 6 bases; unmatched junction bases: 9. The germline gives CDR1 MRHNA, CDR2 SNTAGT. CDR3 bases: TGTGCCAGCAGGGACCGGGGACAGGGGTTTGATACGCAGTATTTT. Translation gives CASRDRGQGFDTQYF.

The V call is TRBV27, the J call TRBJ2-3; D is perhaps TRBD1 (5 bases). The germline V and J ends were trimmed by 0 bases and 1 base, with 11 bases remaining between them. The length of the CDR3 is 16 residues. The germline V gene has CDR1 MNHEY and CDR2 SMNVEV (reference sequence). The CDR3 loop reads CASSLSKARGTDTQYF. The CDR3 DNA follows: TGTGCCAGCAGTTTATCAAAAGCCAGGGGCACAGATACGCAGTATTTT.

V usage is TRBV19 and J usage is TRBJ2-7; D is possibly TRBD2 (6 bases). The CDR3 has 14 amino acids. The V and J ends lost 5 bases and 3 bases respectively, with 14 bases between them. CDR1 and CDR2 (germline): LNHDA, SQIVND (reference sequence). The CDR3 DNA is TGTGCCAGTAGTTTGCGGGATAGAGGCTACGAGCAGTACTTC. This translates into CASSLRDRGYEQYF.

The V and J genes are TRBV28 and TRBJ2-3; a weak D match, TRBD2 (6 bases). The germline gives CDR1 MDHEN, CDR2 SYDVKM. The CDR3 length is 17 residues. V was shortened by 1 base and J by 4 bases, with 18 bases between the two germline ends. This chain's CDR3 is CASSLLGWTDYSDTQYF. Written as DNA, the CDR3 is TGTGCCAGCAGTTTATTAGGATGGACGGACTACTCAGATACGCAGTATTTT.

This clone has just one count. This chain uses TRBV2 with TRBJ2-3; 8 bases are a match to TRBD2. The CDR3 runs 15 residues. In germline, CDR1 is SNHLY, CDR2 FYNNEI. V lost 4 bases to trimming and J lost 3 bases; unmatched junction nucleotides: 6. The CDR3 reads CASSGFLAGTDTQYF. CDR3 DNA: TGTGCCAGCAGTGGATTCCTAGCGGGTACAGATACGCAGTATTTT.

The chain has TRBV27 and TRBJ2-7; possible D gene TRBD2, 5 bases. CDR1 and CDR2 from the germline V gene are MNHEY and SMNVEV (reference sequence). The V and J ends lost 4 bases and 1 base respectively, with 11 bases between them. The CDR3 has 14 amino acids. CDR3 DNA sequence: TGTGCCAGCAGTTCCACCGGGATATCCTACGAGCAGTACTTC. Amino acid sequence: CASSSTGISYEQYF.

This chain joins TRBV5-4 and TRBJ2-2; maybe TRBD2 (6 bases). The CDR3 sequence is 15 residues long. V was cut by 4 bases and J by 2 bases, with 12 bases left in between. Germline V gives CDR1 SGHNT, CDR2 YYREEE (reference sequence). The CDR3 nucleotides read TGTGCCAGCAGCCACTGGGGACTCAACACCGGGGAGCTGTTTTTT. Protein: CASSHWGLNTGELFF.

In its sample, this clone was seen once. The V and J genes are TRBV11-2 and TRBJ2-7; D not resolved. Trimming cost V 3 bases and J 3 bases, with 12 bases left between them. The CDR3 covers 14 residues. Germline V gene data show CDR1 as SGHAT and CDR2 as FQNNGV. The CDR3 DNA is TGTGCCAGCAGCTTGGGCACGATGAGCTACGAGCAGTACTTC. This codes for CASSLGTMSYEQYF.

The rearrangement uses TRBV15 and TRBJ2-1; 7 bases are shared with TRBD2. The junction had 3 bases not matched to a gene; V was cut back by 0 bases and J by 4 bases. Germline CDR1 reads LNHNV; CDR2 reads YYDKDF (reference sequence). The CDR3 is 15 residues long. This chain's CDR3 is CATSRDLREYNEQFF. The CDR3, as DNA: TGTGCCACCAGCAGAGATTTGCGGGAGTACAATGAGCAGTTCTTC.

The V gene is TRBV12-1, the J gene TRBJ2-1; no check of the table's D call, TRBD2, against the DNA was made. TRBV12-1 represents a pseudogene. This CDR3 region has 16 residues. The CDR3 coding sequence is TGTGCCAGCAGCTTTGCAGCTAGCGGGTTTTACAATGAGCAGTTCTTC. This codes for CASSFAASGFYNEQFF.

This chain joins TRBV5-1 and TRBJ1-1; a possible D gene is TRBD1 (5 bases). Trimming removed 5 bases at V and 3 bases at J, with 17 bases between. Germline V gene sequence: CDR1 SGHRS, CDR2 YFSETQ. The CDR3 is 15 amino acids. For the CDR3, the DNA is TGCGCCAGCAGGACGGGGGACCCAAACGACACTGAAGCTTTCTTT. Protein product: CASRTGDPNDTEAFF.

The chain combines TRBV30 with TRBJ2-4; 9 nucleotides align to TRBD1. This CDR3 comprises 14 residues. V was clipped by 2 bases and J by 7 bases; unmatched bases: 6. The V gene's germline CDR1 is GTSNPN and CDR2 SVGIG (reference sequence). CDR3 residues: CAWSPWTGANIQYF. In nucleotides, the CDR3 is TGTGCCTGGAGTCCCTGGACAGGGGCGAACATTCAGTACTTC.

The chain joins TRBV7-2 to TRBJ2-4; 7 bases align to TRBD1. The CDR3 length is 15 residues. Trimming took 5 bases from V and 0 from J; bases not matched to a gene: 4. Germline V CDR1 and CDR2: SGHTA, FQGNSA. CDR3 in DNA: TGTGCCAGCAGCCAGGACAGGAAAGCCAAAAACATTCAGTACTTC. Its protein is CASSQDRKAKNIQYF.

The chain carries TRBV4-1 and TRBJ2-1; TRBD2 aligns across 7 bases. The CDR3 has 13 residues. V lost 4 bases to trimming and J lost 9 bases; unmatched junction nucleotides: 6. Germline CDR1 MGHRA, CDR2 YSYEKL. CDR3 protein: CASSPISGLEQFF. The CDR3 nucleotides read TGCGCCAGCAGCCCAATTAGCGGGCTTGAGCAGTTCTTC.